The T cell receptor (beta chain) described here comes from a study of post-analysis software for immune sequencing data. The CDR3 runs 12 residues. The germline CDR1 and CDR2 sequences are DFQATT and SNEGSKA (reference sequence). This clonotype was seen only a few times. Its specificity is unknown. Sequencing libraries made from TCR beta cDNA carried unique molecular identifiers. It was from about 0.98 to 11 million T cells that about half a million cDNA molecules came. A single record per CDR3 protein comes from TCRdb applying MiXCR to the PCR reads. The sample lists about 810,000 distinct CDR3 sequences, approximately 53% occurring once. General observations from the study: Normalized Chao1 diversity in multiple sclerosis patients fell significantly below that of controls. Included in a set of four or five TRBV segments more frequent in patients than controls were TRBV5-6, TRBV5-1 and TRBV20-1.

The sequence was collected from a girl aged 5-17 years with multiple sclerosis. The sample was blood. V is TRBV20-1 and J is TRBJ2-4, with D possibly matching TRBD2 (6 bases). The J call may not be correct, given that the DNA end is closer to TRBJ2-7. This CDR3 is CSAREGPYEQYF. Here the CDR3 DNA reads TGCAGTGCTAGGGAGGGGCCTTACGAGCAGTACTTC.